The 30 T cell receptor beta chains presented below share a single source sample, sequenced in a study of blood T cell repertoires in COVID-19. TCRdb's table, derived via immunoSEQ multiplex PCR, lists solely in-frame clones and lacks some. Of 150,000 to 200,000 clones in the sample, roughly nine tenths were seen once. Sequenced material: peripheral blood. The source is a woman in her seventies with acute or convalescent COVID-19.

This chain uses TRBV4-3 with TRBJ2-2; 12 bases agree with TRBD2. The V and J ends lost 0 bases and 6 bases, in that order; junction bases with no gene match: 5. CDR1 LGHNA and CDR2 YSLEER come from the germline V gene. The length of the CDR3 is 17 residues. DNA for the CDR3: TGCGCCAGCAGCCAAGAACTAGGGACTAGCGGGCCCGGGGAGCTGTTTTTT. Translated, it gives CASSQELGTSGPGELFF.

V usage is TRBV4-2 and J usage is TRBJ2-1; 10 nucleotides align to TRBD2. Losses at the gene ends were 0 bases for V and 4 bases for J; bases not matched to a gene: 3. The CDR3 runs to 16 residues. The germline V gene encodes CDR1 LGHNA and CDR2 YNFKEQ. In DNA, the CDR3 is TGTGCCAGCAGCCAAGAGGGGACTAGCGTATACAATGAGCAGTTCTTC. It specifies CASSQEGTSVYNEQFF.

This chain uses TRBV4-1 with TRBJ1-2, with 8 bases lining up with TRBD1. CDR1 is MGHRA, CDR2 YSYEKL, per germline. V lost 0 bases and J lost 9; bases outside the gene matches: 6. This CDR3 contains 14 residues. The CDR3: CASSQDDRGVSYTF. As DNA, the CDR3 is TGCGCCAGCAGCCAAGATGACAGGGGTGTAAGCTACACCTTC.

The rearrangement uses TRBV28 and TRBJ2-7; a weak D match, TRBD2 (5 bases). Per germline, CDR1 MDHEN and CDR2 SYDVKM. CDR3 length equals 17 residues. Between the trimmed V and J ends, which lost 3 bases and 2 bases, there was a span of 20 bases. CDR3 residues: CASSLPFGTGSAYEQYF. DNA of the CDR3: TGTGCCAGCAGTTTGCCCTTCGGAACGGGATCGGCCTACGAGCAGTACTTC.

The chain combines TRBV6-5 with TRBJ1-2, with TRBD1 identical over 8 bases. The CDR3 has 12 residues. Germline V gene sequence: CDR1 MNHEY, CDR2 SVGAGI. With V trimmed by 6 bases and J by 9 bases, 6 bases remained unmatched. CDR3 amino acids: CASSRQGSSYTF. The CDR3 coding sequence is TGTGCCAGCAGCCGACAGGGGTCTAGCTACACCTTC.

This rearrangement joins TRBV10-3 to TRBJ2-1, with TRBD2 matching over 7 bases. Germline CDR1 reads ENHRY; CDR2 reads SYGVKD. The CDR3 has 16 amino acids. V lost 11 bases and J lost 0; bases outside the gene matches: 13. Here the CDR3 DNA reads TGTGCCCTCGGGGCAGTTGGCGGGAGCTCCTACAATGAGCAGTTCTTC. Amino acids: CALGAVGGSSYNEQFF.

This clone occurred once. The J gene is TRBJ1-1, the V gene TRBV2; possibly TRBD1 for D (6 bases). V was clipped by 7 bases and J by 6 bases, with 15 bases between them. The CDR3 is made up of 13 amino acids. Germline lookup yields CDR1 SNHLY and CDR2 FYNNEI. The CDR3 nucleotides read TGTGCCAGCACCAAAGGGGGGGGCGCTGAAGCTTTCTTT. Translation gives CASTKGGGAEAFF.

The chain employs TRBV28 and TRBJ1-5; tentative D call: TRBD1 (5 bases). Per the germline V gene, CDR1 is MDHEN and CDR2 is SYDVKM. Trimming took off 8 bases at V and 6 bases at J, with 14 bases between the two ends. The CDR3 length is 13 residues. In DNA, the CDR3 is TGTGCCAGCCGGGAGGGTGGGGGTCAGCCCCAGCATTTT. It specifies CASREGGGQPQHF.

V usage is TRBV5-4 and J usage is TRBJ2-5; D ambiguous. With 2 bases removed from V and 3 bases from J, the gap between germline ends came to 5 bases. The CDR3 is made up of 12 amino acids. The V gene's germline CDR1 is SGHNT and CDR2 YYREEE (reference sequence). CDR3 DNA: TGTGCCAGCAGCTTACAAGAAGAGACCCAGTACTTC. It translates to CASSLQEETQYF.

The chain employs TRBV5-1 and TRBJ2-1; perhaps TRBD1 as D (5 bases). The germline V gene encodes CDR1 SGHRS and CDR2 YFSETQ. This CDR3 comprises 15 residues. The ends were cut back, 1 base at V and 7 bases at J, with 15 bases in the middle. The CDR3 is CASSLLGQGNNEQFF. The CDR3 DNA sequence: TGCGCCAGCAGCTTGTTGGGTCAGGGTAATAATGAGCAGTTCTTC.

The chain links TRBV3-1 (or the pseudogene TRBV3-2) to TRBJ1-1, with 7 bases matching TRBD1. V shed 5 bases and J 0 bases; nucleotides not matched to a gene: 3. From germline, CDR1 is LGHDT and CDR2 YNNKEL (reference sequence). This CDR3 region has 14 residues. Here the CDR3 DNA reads TGTGCCAGCAGCAGACAGGGCCTGAACACTGAAGCTTTCTTT. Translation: CASSRQGLNTEAFF.

This CDR3 reads CASSFPRDYDTGELFF. The CDR3 region has the DNA TGCGCCAGCAGCTTTCCACGGGACTACGACACCGGGGAGCTGTTTTTT. The chain is built from TRBV5-1 and TRBJ2-2; 7 bases agree with TRBD2. CDR3 length: 16 amino acids. The trim removed 2 bases at V and 3 bases at J, leaving 7 bases unmatched. Germline V gene lookup returns CDR1 SGHRS and CDR2 YFSETQ.

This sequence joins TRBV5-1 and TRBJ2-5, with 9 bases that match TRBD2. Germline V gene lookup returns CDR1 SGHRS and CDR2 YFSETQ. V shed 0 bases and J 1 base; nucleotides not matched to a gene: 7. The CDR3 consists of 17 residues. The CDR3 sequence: CASSLVLAGTSQETQYF. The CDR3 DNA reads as TGCGCCAGCAGCTTGGTCCTAGCGGGGACCAGCCAAGAGACCCAGTACTTC.

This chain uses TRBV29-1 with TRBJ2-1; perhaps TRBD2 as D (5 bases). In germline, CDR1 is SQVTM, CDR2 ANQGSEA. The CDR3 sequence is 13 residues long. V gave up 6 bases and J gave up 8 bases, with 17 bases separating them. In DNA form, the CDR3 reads TGCAGCGTCCGGATGATTACGCGGGATGAGCAGTTCTTC. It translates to CSVRMITRDEQFF.

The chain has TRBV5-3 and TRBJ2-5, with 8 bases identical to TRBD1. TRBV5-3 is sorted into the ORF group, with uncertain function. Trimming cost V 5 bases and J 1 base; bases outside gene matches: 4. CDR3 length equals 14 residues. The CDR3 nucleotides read TGTGCCAGAAGGGAGACAGGGGTCCAAGAGACCCAGTACTTC. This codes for CARRETGVQETQYF.

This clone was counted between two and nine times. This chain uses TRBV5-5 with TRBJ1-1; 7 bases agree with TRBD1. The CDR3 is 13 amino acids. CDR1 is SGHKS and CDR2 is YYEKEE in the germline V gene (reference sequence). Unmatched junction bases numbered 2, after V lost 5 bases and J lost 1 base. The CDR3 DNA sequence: TGTGCCAGCAGTCGACAGGGGAACACTGAAGCTTTCTTT. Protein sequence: CASSRQGNTEAFF.

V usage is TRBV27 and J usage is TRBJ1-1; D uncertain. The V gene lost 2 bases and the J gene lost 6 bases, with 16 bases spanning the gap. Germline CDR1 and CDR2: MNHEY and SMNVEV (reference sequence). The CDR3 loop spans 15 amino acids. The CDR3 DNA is TGTGCCAGCAGTTTAGAGGGCGGGGAGGCGGCTGAAGCTTTCTTT. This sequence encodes CASSLEGGEAAEAFF.

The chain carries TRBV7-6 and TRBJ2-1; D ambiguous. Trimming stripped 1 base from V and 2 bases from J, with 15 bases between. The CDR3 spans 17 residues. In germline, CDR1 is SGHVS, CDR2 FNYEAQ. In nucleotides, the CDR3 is TGTGCCAGCAGCTTAGGAATAAGAAGCGAGACCTACAATGAGCAGTTCTTC. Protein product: CASSLGIRSETYNEQFF.

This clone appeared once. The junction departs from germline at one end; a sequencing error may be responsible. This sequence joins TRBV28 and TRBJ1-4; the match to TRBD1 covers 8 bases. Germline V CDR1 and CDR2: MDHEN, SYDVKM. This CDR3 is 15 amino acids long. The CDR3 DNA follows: TGTGCCAGCAGATCCGGGACAGGAGGAGGGGAAAAACTGTTCTTT. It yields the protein CASRSGTGGGEKLFF. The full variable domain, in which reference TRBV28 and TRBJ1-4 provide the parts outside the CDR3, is DVKVTQSSRYLVKRTGEKVFLECVQDMDHENMFWYRQDPGLGLRLIYFSYDVKMKEKGDIPEGYSVSREKKERFSLILESASTNQTSMYLCASRSGTGGGEKLFFGSGTQLSVL.

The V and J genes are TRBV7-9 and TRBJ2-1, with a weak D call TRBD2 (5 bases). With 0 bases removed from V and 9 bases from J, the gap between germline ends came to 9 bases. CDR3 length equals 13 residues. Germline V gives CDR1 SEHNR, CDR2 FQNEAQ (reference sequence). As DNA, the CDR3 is TGTGCCAGCAGCTTAGCGGCAGCGGCTGAGCAGTTCTTC. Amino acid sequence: CASSLAAAAEQFF.

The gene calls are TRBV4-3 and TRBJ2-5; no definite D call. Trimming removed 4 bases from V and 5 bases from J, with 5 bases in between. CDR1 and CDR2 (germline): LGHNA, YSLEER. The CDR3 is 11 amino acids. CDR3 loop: CASSRDETQYF. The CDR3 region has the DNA TGCGCCAGCAGCCGCGATGAGACCCAGTACTTC.

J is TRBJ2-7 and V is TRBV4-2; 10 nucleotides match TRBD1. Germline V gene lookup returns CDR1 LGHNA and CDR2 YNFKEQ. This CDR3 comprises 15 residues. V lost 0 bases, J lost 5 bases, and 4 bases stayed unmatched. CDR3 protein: CASSQDPGTGDEQYF. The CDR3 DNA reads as TGTGCCAGCAGCCAAGATCCCGGGACAGGGGACGAGCAGTACTTC.

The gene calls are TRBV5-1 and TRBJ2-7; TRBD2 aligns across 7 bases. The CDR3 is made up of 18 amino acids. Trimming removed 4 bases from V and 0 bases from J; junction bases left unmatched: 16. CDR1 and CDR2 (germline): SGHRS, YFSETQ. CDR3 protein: CASSLYLRRESLSYEQYF. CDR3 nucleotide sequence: TGCGCCAGCAGCCTCTACCTCCGGCGGGAGAGCCTCTCCTACGAGCAGTACTTC.

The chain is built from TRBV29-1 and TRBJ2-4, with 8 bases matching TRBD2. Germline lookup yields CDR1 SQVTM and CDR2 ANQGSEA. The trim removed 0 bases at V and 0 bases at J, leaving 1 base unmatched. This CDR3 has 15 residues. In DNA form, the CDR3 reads TGCAGCGTTGAAGATGGGACTAGAGCCAAAAACATTCAGTACTTC. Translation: CSVEDGTRAKNIQYF.

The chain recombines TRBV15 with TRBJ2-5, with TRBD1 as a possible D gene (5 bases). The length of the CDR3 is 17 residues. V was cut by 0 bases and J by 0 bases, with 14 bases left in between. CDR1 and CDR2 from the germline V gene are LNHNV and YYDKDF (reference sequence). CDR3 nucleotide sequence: TGTGCCACCAGCAGAGATCAAGGCAGGGTAAACCAAGAGACCCAGTACTTC. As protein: CATSRDQGRVNQETQYF.

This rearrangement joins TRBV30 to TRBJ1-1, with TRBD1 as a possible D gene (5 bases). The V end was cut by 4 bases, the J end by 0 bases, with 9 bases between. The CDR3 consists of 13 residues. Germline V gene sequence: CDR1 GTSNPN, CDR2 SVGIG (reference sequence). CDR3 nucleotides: TGTGCCTGGATGCCGGGGGTGAACACTGAAGCTTTCTTT. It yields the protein CAWMPGVNTEAFF.

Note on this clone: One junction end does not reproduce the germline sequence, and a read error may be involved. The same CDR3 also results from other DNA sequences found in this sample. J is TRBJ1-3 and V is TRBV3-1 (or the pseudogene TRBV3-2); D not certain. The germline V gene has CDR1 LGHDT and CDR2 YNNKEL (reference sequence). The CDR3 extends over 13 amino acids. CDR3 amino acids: CASSLNSGNTIYF. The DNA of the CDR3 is TGTGCCAGTAGCCTCAACTCTGGAAACACCATATATTTT.

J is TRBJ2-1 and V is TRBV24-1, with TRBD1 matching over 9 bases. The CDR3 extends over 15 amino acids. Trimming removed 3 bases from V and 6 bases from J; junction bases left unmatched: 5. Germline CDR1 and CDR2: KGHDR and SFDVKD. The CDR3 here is CATSDRDRVGNEQFF. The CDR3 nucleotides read TGTGCCACCAGTGATAGGGACAGGGTCGGCAATGAGCAGTTCTTC.

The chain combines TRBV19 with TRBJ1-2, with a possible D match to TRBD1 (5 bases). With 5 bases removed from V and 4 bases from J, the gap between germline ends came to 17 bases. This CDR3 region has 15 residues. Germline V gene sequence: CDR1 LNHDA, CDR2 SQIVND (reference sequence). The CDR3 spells CASSVLLTAAYGYTF. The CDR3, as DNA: TGTGCCAGTAGTGTTCTACTGACAGCTGCCTATGGCTACACCTTC. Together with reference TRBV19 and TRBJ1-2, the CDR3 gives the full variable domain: DGGITQSPKYLFRKEGQNVTLSCEQNLNHDAMYWYRQDPGQGLRLIYYSQIVNDFQKGDIAEGYSVSREKKESFPLTVTSAQKNPTAFYLCASSVLLTAAYGYTFGSGTRLTVV.

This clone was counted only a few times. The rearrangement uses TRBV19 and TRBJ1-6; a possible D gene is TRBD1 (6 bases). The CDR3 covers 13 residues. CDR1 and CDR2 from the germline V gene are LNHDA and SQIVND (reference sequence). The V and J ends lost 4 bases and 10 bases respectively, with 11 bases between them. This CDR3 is CASSKQGPSPLHF. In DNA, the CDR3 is TGTGCCAGTAGTAAACAGGGCCCCTCACCCCTCCACTTT.